One sample yielded the 10 T cell receptor beta chains listed below, sequenced in a study of radiotherapy plus CTLA-4 blockade in lung cancer. Sequenced by immunoSEQ multiplex PCR; TCRdb stores in-frame clones only, minus some. The sample shows 65,000 to 95,000 clones, around 86% of them seen only once. The material sequenced was peripheral blood, taken from a patient treated with radiotherapy plus ipilimumab. The receptors here all came from a human donor with non-small cell lung cancer who had stable disease on radiotherapy plus ipilimumab.

J is TRBJ2-2 and V is TRBV7-6; the D gene could be TRBD1 or TRBD2 (6 bases each). The length of the CDR3 is 16 residues. Trimming shortened V by 1 base and J by 4 bases, and 13 bases separated the two germline ends. Germline V gives CDR1 SGHVS, CDR2 FNYEAQ. The CDR3 bases are TGTGCCAGCAGCTTAGGGGGGGCCATGGGCACCGGGGAGCTGTTTTTT. Its translation is CASSLGGAMGTGELFF. Complete variable domain (other parts from reference TRBV7-6 and TRBJ2-2): GAGVSQSPRYKVTKRGQDVALRCDPISGHVSLYWYRQALGQGPEFLTYFNYEAQQDKSGLPNDRFSAERPEGSISTLTIQRTEQRDSAMYRCASSLGGAMGTGELFFGEGSRLTVL.

This rearrangement joins TRBV28 to TRBJ2-2; D is ambiguous. Trimming took off 8 bases at V and 0 bases at J, with 7 bases between the two ends. The CDR3 loop spans 13 amino acids. Germline V gene data show CDR1 as MDHEN and CDR2 as SYDVKM. The CDR3 here is CASHQANTGELFF. CDR3 DNA: TGTGCCAGCCACCAAGCGAACACCGGGGAGCTGTTTTTT. The entire variable domain, with the rest obtained from reference TRBV28 and TRBJ2-2, is as follows: DVKVTQSSRYLVKRTGEKVFLECVQDMDHENMFWYRQDPGLGLRLIYFSYDVKMKEKGDIPEGYSVSREKKERFSLILESASTNQTSMYLCASHQANTGELFFGEGSRLTVL.

This clone was seen only once. In the same sample, other DNA sequences code for this CDR3. V and J are TRBV5-1 and TRBJ2-7; D gene ambiguous. CDR3 length: 12 amino acids. V lost 2 bases and J lost 4, with 7 bases in between. CDR1 and CDR2 (germline): SGHRS, YFSETQ. This CDR3 is CASSFRGYEQYF. For the CDR3, the DNA is TGCGCCAGCAGCTTTCGAGGTTACGAGCAGTACTTC.

Remarks on this clone: One junction end does not reproduce the germline sequence, and a read error may be involved. This chain connects TRBV18 to TRBJ2-7; no definite D call. This CDR3 contains 13 residues. From germline, CDR1 is KGHSH and CDR2 LQKENI. The CDR3 DNA follows: TGTGCCAGCTCACCACCGAGTAGGCTAGTACCTGACTTC. It encodes CASSPPSRLVPDF.

This chain links TRBV28 with TRBJ1-2; D perhaps matches TRBD1 (5 bases). V was clipped by 4 bases and J by 2 bases, with 11 bases between them. CDR1 and CDR2 from the germline V gene are MDHEN and SYDVKM. The CDR3 spans 14 residues. In nucleotides, the CDR3 is TGTGCCAGCAGTTCGGGACGGCTGAACTATGGCTACACCTTC. This translates into CASSSGRLNYGYTF.

The J gene is TRBJ1-6, the V gene TRBV6-6, with a tentative D call TRBD1 (5 bases). Between the trimmed V and J ends, which lost 5 bases and 0 bases, there was a span of 11 bases. There are 16 residues in the CDR3. The germline V gene encodes CDR1 MNHNY and CDR2 SVGAGI (reference sequence). In DNA, the CDR3 is TGTGCCAGCAGTGTTGACAGCATCTCCTATAATTCACCCCTCCACTTT. Translation: CASSVDSISYNSPLHF.

Here the CDR3 reads CASSYKWAGHQPQHF. In DNA, the CDR3 is TGTGCCAGCAGTTACAAATGGGCAGGCCATCAGCCCCAGCATTTT. V usage is TRBV6-5 and J usage is TRBJ1-5; D not certain. The CDR3 is made up of 15 amino acids. CDR1 and CDR2 (germline): MNHEY, SVGAGI. Trimming pared 2 bases from V and 5 bases from J, leaving 13 bases between.

The V and J genes are TRBV5-1 and TRBJ2-7, with D unclear. Germline V gives CDR1 SGHRS, CDR2 YFSETQ. The V and J ends lost 2 bases and 0 bases respectively, with 18 bases between them. This CDR3 contains 17 residues. Written as DNA, the CDR3 is TGCGCCAGCAGCTTAGGGTTGTCAGGACCGAGCTCCTACGAGCAGTACTTC. Protein product: CASSLGLSGPSSYEQYF.

Regarding this clone: One junction end does not reproduce the germline sequence, and a read error may be involved. The J gene is TRBJ2-1, the V gene TRBV7-7, with D possibly being TRBD1 (5 bases). Germline V gene lookup returns CDR1 SSHAT and CDR2 FNYEAQ (reference sequence). This CDR3 spans 14 amino acids. The CDR3 reads CASSLSGRYNEQFF. CDR3 nucleotides: TGTGCTAGCAGCTTATCAGGGCGATACAATGAGCAGTTCTTC.

This clone was picked up a small number of times. The rearrangement uses TRBV6-6 and TRBJ2-7; 11 bases map to TRBD1. V was pared by 6 bases and J by 5 bases, with 3 bases of the junction left unmatched. The CDR3 runs 13 residues. Germline V gene data show CDR1 as MNHNY and CDR2 as SVGAGI (reference sequence). The CDR3 loop reads CASRGQGGNEQYF. The CDR3 DNA is TGTGCCAGCAGGGGACAGGGGGGGAACGAGCAGTACTTC.